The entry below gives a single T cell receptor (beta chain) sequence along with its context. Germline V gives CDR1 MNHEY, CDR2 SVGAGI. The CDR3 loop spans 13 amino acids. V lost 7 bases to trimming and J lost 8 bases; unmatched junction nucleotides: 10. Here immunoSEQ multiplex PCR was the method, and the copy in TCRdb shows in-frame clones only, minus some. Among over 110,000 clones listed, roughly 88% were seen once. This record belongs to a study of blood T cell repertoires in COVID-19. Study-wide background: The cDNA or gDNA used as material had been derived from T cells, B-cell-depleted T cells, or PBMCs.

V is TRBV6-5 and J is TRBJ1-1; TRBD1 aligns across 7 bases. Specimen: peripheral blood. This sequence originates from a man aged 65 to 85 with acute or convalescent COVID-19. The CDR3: CASNLLKDREAFF. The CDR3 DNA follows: TGTGCCAGCAACCTTCTAAAGGACAGGGAAGCTTTCTTT.